This T cell receptor (beta chain) was recorded in a study of blood T cell repertoires in COVID-19. As for the study in general: From T cells, B-cell-depleted T cells, or PBMCs came the material, which was cDNA or gDNA.

Enrollees, about 18 to 90 years old, lived in about two dozen US areas. Cohort allocation depended upon clinical history that participants reported. Original analysis: Counts of nucleated cells, estimated from reference gene primer amplification, were obtained. The method was immunoSEQ multiplex PCR; TCRdb's version includes in-frame clones alone and lacks a portion of them. V and J calls and clone size follow that table, whereas D and trimming were derived from the DNA. The sample has approximately 220,000 clones; 86% are singletons. CDR3 length equals 14 residues. V was cut by 2 bases and J by 4 bases, with 10 bases left in between. Germline V gene lookup returns CDR1 MNHEY and CDR2 SVGAGI.

Specimen: PBMCs or T cells enriched from blood (not recorded which). The chain links TRBV6-5 to TRBJ2-3; unclear D gene. The receptor was isolated from a woman between 40 and 50 years old with acute COVID-19. CDR3 coding DNA: TGTGCCAGCAGTTACATCTACCCCCCAGATACGCAGTATTTT. Translated: CASSYIYPPDTQYF.